The rows below give T cell receptor beta chains drawn from one sample of a study of T cell responses to AZD1222 COVID-19 vaccine. Clones were sequenced by immunoSEQ multiplex PCR, and TCRdb holds only the in-frame ones, with some missing. The sample consists of about 210,000 clones, about 92% of them appearing once. The sequences come from peripheral blood, collected on day 0 of AZD1222 vaccination. The receptors derive from an adult in good health. Each CDR3 is given with its conserved first and last residue. Each record gives: clone size, V gene, J gene, D gene, CDR3 DNA, CDR3 protein. D genes are given only for firm matches. Clone size is shown for a subset of rows, as once, few, many or a class of expanded clone.

.,TRBV2,TRBJ1-5,.,TGTGCCAGCAGTGAAGGGGGGTTTTGGGGCGGCAATCAGCCCCAGCATTTT,CASSEGGFWGGNQPQHF
.,TRBV30,TRBJ1-1,.,TGTGCCTGGAGTTGGGTGGGGAACACTGAAGCTTTCTTT,CAWSWVGNTEAFF
.,TRBV7-9,TRBJ2-3,TRBD1,TGTGCCAGCAGCCGAAGGACAGGGATCACAGATACGCAGTATTTT,CASSRRTGITDTQYF
once,TRBV6-5,TRBJ2-2,TRBD1,TGTGCCAGCAGGCAGGGGGCAAACACCGGGGAGCTGTTTTTT,CASRQGANTGELFF
.,TRBV28,TRBJ2-7,TRBD1,TGTGCCAGCAGAGCAGATACCGGGACAGGCTTCGTCTACGAGCAGTACTTC,CASRADTGTGFVYEQYF
.,TRBV5-4,TRBJ1-1,.,TGTGCCAGCAGCTTGGCTAGGGGAATGAACACTGAAGCTTTCTTT,CASSLARGMNTEAFF
once,TRBV5-1,TRBJ1-2,.,TGCGCCAGCAGCTTGGACCCCGGCAGGGACCTAAGTGGCTACACCTTC,CASSLDPGRDLSGYTF
.,TRBV5-4,TRBJ1-1,.,TGTGCCAGCAGACTTACTGGAGTGAACACTGAAGCTTTCTTT,CASRLTGVNTEAFF
.,TRBV3-1/TRBV3-2,TRBJ2-3,.,TGTGCCAGCAGCCCTCGAGAACAGTATTTT,CASSPREQYF
.,TRBV6-5,TRBJ1-2,.,TGTGCCAGCAGGGACATGTATGGCTACACCTTC,CASRDMYGYTF
.,TRBV30,TRBJ1-1,TRBD1,TGTGCCGGCATCCCGGGACAGGGGCTGGTGAACACTGAAGCTTTCTTT,CAGIPGQGLVNTEAFF
.,TRBV6-5,TRBJ2-1,.,TGTGCCAGCAGAGTAAACAGGGTCCAAATGAATGAGCAGTTCTTC,CASRVNRVQMNEQFF
.,TRBV19,TRBJ1-1,TRBD1,TGTGCCAGTAGTAACAGGGGGGACACTGAAGCTTTCTTT,CASSNRGDTEAFF
once,TRBV6-6,TRBJ2-3,TRBD2,TGTGCCAGCAGTACTCTAGCGGAGGGGAATACGCAGTATTTT,CASSTLAEGNTQYF
.,TRBV21-1,TRBJ2-7,.,TGTGCCAGCAGCAAAAAGGAGGACAGCTACGAGCAGTACTTC,CASSKKEDSYEQYF
.,TRBV6-5,TRBJ2-2,.,TGTGCCAGCAGGACGACTCCAGCCGGCACCGGGGAGCTGTTTTTT,CASRTTPAGTGELFF
once,TRBV6-5,TRBJ1-3,.,TGTGCCAGCAGTTACTCGAAGGTCTCTGGAAACACCATATATTTT,CASSYSKVSGNTIYF
.,TRBV15,TRBJ1-1,.,TGTGCCACCAGCAGAGAGCAGGGGCGCGGTGAAGCTTTCTTT,CATSREQGRGEAFF
.,TRBV15,TRBJ1-4,.,TGTGCCACCAGCAGGACAGCAACTAATGAAAAACTGTTTTTT,CATSRTATNEKLFF
.,TRBV7-9,TRBJ2-7,TRBD1,TGTGCCAGCAGCTTAGCAGAAGGGGGCCTTTACGAGCAGTACTTC,CASSLAEGGLYEQYF
.,TRBV28,TRBJ1-2,TRBD1,TGTGCCAGCAGTCTCGGGACAGGAGGCTATGGCTACACCTTC,CASSLGTGGYGYTF
.,TRBV7-2,TRBJ1-5,.,TGTGCCAGCAGCGACGGGGGAGGCCAGCCCCAGCATTTT,CASSDGGGQPQHF
.,TRBV5-4,TRBJ1-1,TRBD1,TGTGCCAGCACCGGACAGGAGAACACTGAAGCTTTCTTT,CASTGQENTEAFF
.,TRBV4-1,TRBJ1-5,.,TGCGCCAGCAGCCAGGCCCTTACCATGGGGAATCAGCCCCAGCATTTT,CASSQALTMGNQPQHF
.,TRBV28,TRBJ2-3,TRBD1,TGTGCCAGCAGTTTAGGTATCCCCGTCCCGGGACAGGGTTTCGGATGGTATACGCAGTATTTT,CASSLGIPVPGQGFGWYTQYF
once,TRBV10-3,TRBJ2-3,TRBD2,TGTGCCATCAGTCGGACTAGCGGGGGCTCAGATACGCAGTATTTT,CAISRTSGGSDTQYF
once,TRBV5-4,TRBJ2-7,.,TGTGCCAGCAGCCCAGGGGGGCGGTACGAGCAGTACTTC,CASSPGGRYEQYF
.,TRBV30,TRBJ1-4,.,TGTGCCTGGAGGAGGTCGCAGACAACTAATGAAAAACTGTTTTTT,CAWRRSQTTNEKLFF
.,TRBV3-1/TRBV3-2,TRBJ1-2,.,TGTGCCAGCAGCCAAGCAACCGGGACAATCTTCTATGGCTACACCTTC,CASSQATGTIFYGYTF
.,TRBV14,TRBJ2-1,TRBD1,TGTGCCAGCAGCCAAGTAGTAATAGGGACAGGGGAACACAATGAGCAGTTCTTC,CASSQVVIGTGEHNEQFF
.,TRBV6-5,TRBJ1-2,.,TGTGCCGCAGCCCCACCCCCCCGGACCTACACCTTC,CAAAPPPRTYTF
.,TRBV3-1/TRBV3-2,TRBJ2-5,.,TGTGCCAGCAGCCAAGAATCATCGGGGGGCCTCCAAGAGACCCAGTACTTC,CASSQESSGGLQETQYF
.,TRBV6-2/TRBV6-3,TRBJ1-2,.,TGTGCCAGCACCCCGGCAGGGATCTACTATGGCTACACCTTC,CASTPAGIYYGYTF
.,TRBV5-1,TRBJ2-1,TRBD2,TGCGCCAGCACCACCGGCAGCGGGGGGACCCCCTACAATGAGCAGTTCTTC,CASTTGSGGTPYNEQFF
once,TRBV24-1,TRBJ2-2,.,TGTGCCACCTCGAGGGGGGGCCTCACCGGGGAGCTGTTTTTT,CATSRGGLTGELFF
.,TRBV5-1,TRBJ2-6,TRBD1,TGCGCCAGCAGCTTGAACCCTCCAGGACAGGGCGCTTCTGGGGCCAACGTCCTGACTTTC,CASSLNPPGQGASGANVLTF
.,TRBV3-1/TRBV3-2,TRBJ1-2,.,TGTGCCAGCAGCCACAGTTCGCAGGGGTTTGGTTCGGGCGGCTACACCTTC,CASSHSSQGFGSGGYTF
once,TRBV29-1,TRBJ2-7,TRBD1,TGCAGCGTTGGGACAGGGCGCGCCTACGAGCAGTACTTC,CSVGTGRAYEQYF
.,TRBV7-2,TRBJ2-3,.,TGTGCCAGCAGCTTAATCTTAAACACAGATACGCAGTATTTT,CASSLILNTDTQYF
.,TRBV19,TRBJ1-6,TRBD1,TGTGCCAGTAGTGCGTACAGGGGGGCAACAGATAATTCACCCCTCCACTTT,CASSAYRGATDNSPLHF
.,TRBV7-3,TRBJ2-5,.,TGTGCCAGCAGCCCCCTAGGGTCCCAAGAGACCCAGTACTTC,CASSPLGSQETQYF
.,TRBV12-5,TRBJ1-5,.,TGTGCTAGTGGTCGAAGGACAATAAAGCGCCTTATTAGCAATCAGCCCCAGCATTTT,CASGRRTIKRLISNQPQHF
.,TRBV2,TRBJ1-5,.,TGTGCCAGTCTCTACTTAGAGGGACAGCCCCAGCATTTT,CASLYLEGQPQHF
.,TRBV29-1,TRBJ2-1,TRBD1,TGCAGCGTTGTAGGGGGCCCTCGGAATCATGAGCAGTTCTTC,CSVVGGPRNHEQFF
.,TRBV12-3/TRBV12-4,TRBJ1-3,.,TGTGCCAGCAGGGGGACCTCTGGAAACACCATATATTTT,CASRGTSGNTIYF
.,TRBV15,TRBJ2-3,TRBD2,TGTGCCACCAGCAGGGGCGGGGGGCTGGATACGCAGTATTTT,CATSRGGGLDTQYF
.,TRBV6-5,TRBJ1-1,.,TGTGCCAGCATGACGGGAGGCATGAACACTGAAGCTTTCTTT,CASMTGGMNTEAFF